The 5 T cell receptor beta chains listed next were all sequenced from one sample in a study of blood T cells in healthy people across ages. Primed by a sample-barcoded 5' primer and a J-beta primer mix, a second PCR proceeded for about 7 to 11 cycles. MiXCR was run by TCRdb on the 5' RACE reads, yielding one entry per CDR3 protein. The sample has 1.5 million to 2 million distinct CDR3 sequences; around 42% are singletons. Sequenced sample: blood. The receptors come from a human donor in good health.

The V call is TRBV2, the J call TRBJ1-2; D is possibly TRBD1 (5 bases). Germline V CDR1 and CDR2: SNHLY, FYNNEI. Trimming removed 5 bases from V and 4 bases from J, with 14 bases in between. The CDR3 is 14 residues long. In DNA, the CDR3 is TGTGCCAGCAGTCGGAAGACGGGGGGCTATGGCTACACCTTC. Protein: CASSRKTGGYGYTF.

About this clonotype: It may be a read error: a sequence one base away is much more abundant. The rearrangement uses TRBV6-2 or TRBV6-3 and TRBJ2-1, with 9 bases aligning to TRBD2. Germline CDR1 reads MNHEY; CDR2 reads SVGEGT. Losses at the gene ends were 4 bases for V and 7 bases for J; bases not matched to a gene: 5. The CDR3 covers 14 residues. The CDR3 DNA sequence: TGTGCCAGCAGTTTAGCGGGGGTGCAGAATGAGCAGTTCTTC. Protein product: CASSLAGVQNEQFF.

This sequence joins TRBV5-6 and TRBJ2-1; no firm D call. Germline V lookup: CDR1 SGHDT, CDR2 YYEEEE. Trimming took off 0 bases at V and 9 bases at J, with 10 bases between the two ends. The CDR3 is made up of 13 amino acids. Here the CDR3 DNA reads TGTGCCAGCAGCTTGGACCTCAACAGTGAGCAGTTCTTC. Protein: CASSLDLNSEQFF. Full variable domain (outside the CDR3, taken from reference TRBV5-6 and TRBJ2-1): DAGVTQSPTHLIKTRGQQVTLRCSPKSGHDTVSWYQQALGQGPQFIFQYYEEEERQRGNFPDRFSGHQFPNYSSELNVNALLLGDSALYLCASSLDLNSEQFFGPGTRLTVL.

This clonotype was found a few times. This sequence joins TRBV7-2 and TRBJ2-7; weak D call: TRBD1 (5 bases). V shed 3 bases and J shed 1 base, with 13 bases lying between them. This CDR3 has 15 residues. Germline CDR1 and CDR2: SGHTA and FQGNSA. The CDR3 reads CASSFAQGASYEQYF. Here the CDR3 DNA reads TGTGCCAGCAGCTTTGCGCAGGGTGCGTCCTACGAGCAGTACTTC.

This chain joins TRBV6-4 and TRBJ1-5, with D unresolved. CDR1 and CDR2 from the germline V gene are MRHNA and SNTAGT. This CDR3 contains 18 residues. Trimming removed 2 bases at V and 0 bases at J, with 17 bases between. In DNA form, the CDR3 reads TGTGCCAGCAGTGACCGATTGGGTGTTGATTATAGCAATCAGCCCCAGCATTTT. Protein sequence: CASSDRLGVDYSNQPQHF.